These 28 T cell receptor beta chains were all obtained from the same sample, sequenced in a study of human T cells and chemical hapten exposure. MiXCR, applied by TCRdb to the RACE reads, yields one record per CDR3 protein. This sample has a few hundred thousand distinct CDR3 sequences, with about 5% found just once. Time point in this sample: pre-sensitization, week 0. Treatment given: therapeutic diphenylcyclopropenone sensitization with weekly scalp DPC. The sample here was whole blood, taken in connection with sensitization to the hapten diphenylcyclopropenone (DPC). These receptor sequences come from a woman aged 18 to 35 with alopecia areata. Some clones in this sample may be carry-over from other donors' samples.

The rearrangement joins TRBV12-3 or TRBV12-4 to TRBJ1-4, with D hard to call. V shed 5 bases and J shed 8 bases, with 18 bases lying between them. CDR3 length equals 15 residues. The CDR3 region has the DNA TGTGCCAGCAGTCCCTCTAATCCGGACCGGGAAAAACTGTTTTTT. It codes for CASSPSNPDREKLFF.

This chain connects TRBV20-1 to TRBJ2-3; D gene unclear. V lost 1 base and J lost 6, with 5 bases in between. CDR1 DFQATT and CDR2 SNEGSKA come from the germline V gene (reference sequence). This CDR3 spans 11 amino acids. CDR3 region: CSARVLDTQYF. As DNA, the CDR3 is TGCAGTGCTAGAGTTTTGGATACGCAGTATTTT.

The chain has TRBV13 and TRBJ1-1; D possibly corresponds to TRBD1 (5 bases). Germline V gene data show CDR1 as PRHDT and CDR2 as FYEKMQ (reference sequence). This CDR3 is 13 amino acids long. With 0 bases removed from V and 11 bases from J, the gap between germline ends came to 13 bases. CDR3 protein: CASSLGQALEAFF. The CDR3 coding sequence is TGTGCCAGCAGCTTAGGACAGGCTTTAGAGGCTTTCTTT.

This clonotype has just a few counts. The V call is TRBV18, the J call TRBJ2-2; D perhaps matches TRBD2 (6 bases). The CDR3 loop spans 15 amino acids. Germline V gene data show CDR1 as KGHSH and CDR2 as LQKENI. Trimming left V 2 bases short and J 4 bases short, with 11 bases between. The CDR3 nucleotides read TGTGCCAGCTCACCAGGGGGGATCGGCACCGGGGAGCTGTTTTTT. Protein sequence: CASSPGGIGTGELFF.

The DNA for the CDR3 is TGTGCCAGCAGTGAAATGCAGGGTAAGATCACTGAAGCTTTCTTT. Translation: CASSEMQGKITEAFF. This rearrangement joins TRBV6-1 to TRBJ1-1, with D perhaps TRBD1 (5 bases). The CDR3 extends over 15 amino acids. The V gene lost 2 bases and the J gene lost 4 bases, with 14 bases spanning the gap. Germline CDR1 reads MNHNS; CDR2 reads SASEGT.

There are many counts of this clonotype. V gene TRBV27 combines with J gene TRBJ2-7; 8 bases match TRBD1. The CDR3 totals 17 residues. Germline V gives CDR1 MNHEY, CDR2 SMNVEV (reference sequence). With V trimmed by 5 bases and J by 0 bases, 12 bases remained unmatched. The CDR3 nucleotides read TGTGCCAGCAGTCCATCCGGACAGGGAAGAAGCTCCTACGAGCAGTACTTC. This codes for CASSPSGQGRSSYEQYF.

This clonotype was seen many times. The rearrangement joins TRBV6-2 or TRBV6-3 to TRBJ2-5, with 10 bases matching TRBD2. V shed 5 bases, J shed 3 bases, and the junction held 6 bases outside the gene matches. The CDR3 is 15 residues long. Germline CDR1 is MNHEY and CDR2 is SVGEGT. CDR3 bases: TGTGCCAGCAGTGGCTCCGGGACTAGCGAAGAGACCCAGTACTTC. Amino acids: CASSGSGTSEETQYF.

In this sample, this clonotype turned up a few times. This rearrangement joins TRBV24-1 to TRBJ2-1, with a weak D call TRBD1 (5 bases). Trimming stripped 6 bases from V and 4 bases from J, with 6 bases between. Germline V CDR1 and CDR2: KGHDR, SFDVKD. The length of the CDR3 is 12 residues. CDR3 in amino acids: CATSRQYNEQFF. For the CDR3, the DNA is TGTGCCACCAGTCGACAGTACAATGAGCAGTTCTTC.

The rearrangement uses TRBV2 and TRBJ2-1; D unclear. Looked up from germline, CDR1 is SNHLY and CDR2 is FYNNEI. The ends were cut back, 6 bases at V and 2 bases at J, with 17 bases in the middle. The CDR3 runs to 16 residues. Here the CDR3 reads CASSQISQRPYNEQFF. CDR3 in DNA: TGTGCCAGCAGCCAAATCTCTCAGAGACCCTACAATGAGCAGTTCTTC.

This clonotype appeared many times. The chain joins TRBV19 to TRBJ1-2; 12 nucleotides align to TRBD1. Germline V lookup: CDR1 LNHDA, CDR2 SQIVND (reference sequence). The CDR3 has 13 amino acids. The V and J ends lost 8 bases and 6 bases, in that order; junction bases with no gene match: 4. CDR3 protein: CASWDRGPDGYTF. CDR3 DNA: TGTGCCAGTTGGGACAGGGGGCCGGATGGCTACACCTTC.

This clonotype occurred many times. The DNA for the CDR3 is TGTGCCAGCATCGGGCTTAGCACAGATACGCAGTATTTT. It translates to CASIGLSTDTQYF. This chain uses TRBV2 with TRBJ2-3; D gene unclear. V lost 7 bases and J lost 0, with 8 bases in between. This CDR3 is built from 13 residues. Per germline, CDR1 SNHLY and CDR2 FYNNEI. Supplemented by reference TRBV2 and TRBJ2-3, the full variable domain reads EPEVTQTPSHQVTQMGQEVILRCVPISNHLYFYWYRQILGQKVEFLVSFYNNEISEKSEIFDDQFSVERPDGSNFTLKIRSTKLEDSAMYFCASIGLSTDTQYFGPGTRLTVL.

This clonotype occurred many times. The chain combines TRBV6-2 or TRBV6-3 with TRBJ2-1; D might be TRBD1 (6 bases). CDR1 MNHEY and CDR2 SVGEGT come from the germline V gene. The CDR3 is made up of 14 amino acids. Trimming took off 8 bases at V and 6 bases at J, with 17 bases between the two ends. The CDR3 DNA sequence: TGTGCCAGCGATCAGGGGTTTCTGGGCAATGAGCAGTTCTTC. Its protein is CASDQGFLGNEQFF.

The V gene is TRBV29-1, the J gene TRBJ1-1; possible D gene TRBD1, 5 bases. The CDR3 runs to 11 residues. From germline, CDR1 is SQVTM and CDR2 ANQGSEA. The CDR3 DNA is TGCAGTGGACACTTGAACACTGAAGCTTTCTTT. Translating it yields CSGHLNTEAFF.

This clonotype was seen repeatedly, ten times or more. The chain is built from TRBV6-2 or TRBV6-3 and TRBJ2-4, with D perhaps given as TRBD1 or TRBD2 (5 bases each). Trimming left V 4 bases short and J 8 bases short, with 12 bases between. The CDR3 consists of 13 residues. Germline assignment: CDR1 MNHEY and CDR2 SVGEGT. The DNA for the CDR3 is TGTGCCAGCAGTTCGAGTCTGGGGGACATTCAGTACTTC. This translates into CASSSSLGDIQYF.

In its sample, this clonotype was seen many times. The chain couples TRBV9 to TRBJ2-5; no clear D gene. V was cut by 3 bases and J by 0 bases, with 6 bases left in between. Germline CDR1 SGDLS, CDR2 YYNGEE. This CDR3 has 13 amino acids. DNA for the CDR3: TGTGCCAGCAGCGGACTGTACCAAGAGACCCAGTACTTC. Its protein is CASSGLYQETQYF.

The genes are TRBV4-3 and TRBJ2-7; the D gene is possibly TRBD2 (6 bases). V was clipped by 0 bases and J by 3 bases, with 18 bases between them. CDR3 length equals 17 residues. Germline V gene sequence: CDR1 LGHNA, CDR2 YSLEER. The CDR3 loop is CASSQDRGGNSHYEQYF. CDR3 DNA sequence: TGCGCCAGCAGCCAAGATCGCGGCGGGAACAGCCACTACGAGCAGTACTTC.

This clonotype turned up a few times. The chain joins TRBV2 to TRBJ2-1; a possible D gene is TRBD2 (6 bases). V lost 7 bases and J 0 bases, leaving 19 bases between the germline ends. CDR1 and CDR2 (germline): SNHLY, FYNNEI. This CDR3 comprises 17 residues. CDR3 DNA sequence: TGTGCCAGCAAACGGCGGCTAGCGTTGAGCTCCTACAATGAGCAGTTCTTC. Residues: CASKRRLALSSYNEQFF.

This rearrangement joins TRBV10-3 to TRBJ1-2, with unresolved D. CDR1 and CDR2 from the germline V gene are ENHRY and SYGVKD. The CDR3 contains 14 residues. Trimming removed 0 bases from V and 8 bases from J, with 13 bases in between. Written as DNA, the CDR3 is TGTGCCATCAGTGAGTCCCGAGCTTTGGACGGCTACACCTTC. It codes for CAISESRALDGYTF.

This chain joins TRBV12-3 or TRBV12-4 and TRBJ2-7; 11 bases agree with TRBD2. Trimming removed 5 bases from V and 2 bases from J; junction bases left unmatched: 5. The CDR3 extends over 15 amino acids. The CDR3 sequence is CASSQTSGVTYEQYF. In nucleotides, the CDR3 is TGTGCCAGCAGTCAGACTAGCGGGGTCACCTACGAGCAGTACTTC.

In its sample, this clonotype was seen many times. The chain has TRBV21-1 and TRBJ2-7. TRBV21-1 is a pseudogene locus. The CDR3 consists of 10 residues. The CDR3 region has the DNA TGTGCCAGCAGCAAAGCCGAGCAGTACTTC. Protein sequence: CASSKAEQYF.

Ten or more counts support this clonotype. The chain is built from TRBV29-1 and TRBJ1-3, with D uncertain. The ends were cut back, 7 bases at V and 7 bases at J, with 11 bases in the middle. The CDR3 consists of 11 residues. The V gene's germline CDR1 is SQVTM and CDR2 ANQGSEA. In nucleotides, the CDR3 is TGCAGCGGAAGCTTGGGTAACACCATATATTTT. Protein: CSGSLGNTIYF.

The J gene is TRBJ1-3, the V gene TRBV12-5; D is unclear. The CDR3 runs to 12 residues. CDR1 is LGHNT, CDR2 FRNRAP, per germline. Trimming removed 9 bases at V and 9 bases at J, with 15 bases between. CDR3 bases: TGTGCTAGCAAGATGGACGTGGGCACCATATATTTT. This encodes CASKMDVGTIYF.

The CDR3 loop is CASSNDRALGFTDTQYF. The CDR3 coding sequence is TGTGCCAGCAGCAATGACAGGGCCCTGGGTTTCACAGATACGCAGTATTTT. The gene calls are TRBV5-5 and TRBJ2-3; 7 bases align to TRBD1. Germline CDR1 SGHKS, CDR2 YYEKEE (reference sequence). The CDR3 extends over 17 amino acids. Trimming cost V 4 bases and J 2 bases; bases outside gene matches: 13.

This rearrangement joins TRBV12-3 or TRBV12-4 to TRBJ2-3, with 10 nucleotides matching TRBD1. This CDR3 has 17 amino acids. Trimming took 5 bases from V and 1 from J; bases not matched to a gene: 9. CDR3 in amino acids: CASSLRQGAFGTDTQYF. The CDR3 DNA follows: TGTGCCAGCAGTCTACGACAGGGGGCCTTTGGCACAGATACGCAGTATTTT.

This clonotype was seen many times. The chain is built from TRBV6-2 or TRBV6-3 and TRBJ2-3; D remains unclear. Germline V gives CDR1 MNHEY, CDR2 SVGEGT. Trimming pared 0 bases from V and 1 base from J, leaving 8 bases between. The CDR3 has 15 amino acids. The CDR3 reads CASSYSRLGTDTQYF. For the CDR3, the DNA is TGTGCCAGCAGTTACTCGAGACTTGGCACAGATACGCAGTATTTT.

The table lists this clonotype with a few counts. V usage is TRBV12-3 or TRBV12-4 and J usage is TRBJ1-1; no clear D gene. Trimming shortened V by 5 bases and J by 4 bases, and 17 bases separated the two germline ends. The CDR3 loop spans 15 amino acids. The CDR3 nucleotides are TGTGCCAGCAGTCCCTACCAAAGCCGGGCCACTGAAGCTTTCTTT. This gives the protein CASSPYQSRATEAFF.

This clonotype has more than one count but fewer than ten. The rearrangement joins TRBV4-3 to TRBJ1-5; 8 bases match TRBD1. The CDR3 has 19 residues. Germline lookup yields CDR1 LGHNA and CDR2 YSLEER. The ends lost 4 bases at V and 0 bases at J; junction bases unmatched: 14. The CDR3, as DNA: TGCGCCAGCAGCCGCCCCGGACAGGGAAGATCTTATAGCAATCAGCCCCAGCATTTT. Its protein is CASSRPGQGRSYSNQPQHF.

The chain employs TRBV3-1 and TRBJ1-4; 8 bases fit TRBD1. Losses at the gene ends were 2 bases for V and 8 bases for J; bases not matched to a gene: 4. In germline, CDR1 is LGHDT, CDR2 YNNKEL (reference sequence). The CDR3 is made up of 14 amino acids. As DNA, the CDR3 is TGTGCCAGCAGCCAATGGGACAGGAAGGAAAAACTGTTTTTT. This codes for CASSQWDRKEKLFF.